Sequencing of this T cell receptor beta chain was carried out in a study of cytomegalovirus exposure and HLA in healthy donors. Study-level findings and limits: Relative to the approximately 670-donor mean, N-insertions were reportedly fewer in an Asian-associated ancestry cluster in a later analysis. Rarity marked most TCR sequences, yet some public TCRs occurred in many donors. Among the CMV-associated chains, three were confirmed in vitro as specific for CMV antigens.

A remark on this clone: Antigen unknown.

PCR involved 60 Vbeta and 13 Jbeta primers. Repertoires were generated with immunoSEQ multiplex PCR, while TCRdb's copy carries only in-frame clones and drops some. Of 80,000 to 100,000 clones listed, around 80% are singletons. The sequenced material came from PBMCs. The sequence was obtained from a man aged 25-45 years in good health and CMV-seronegative.

CDR3 DNA: TGTGCCAGCAGCGACGACAGGGCTGGCTACACCTTC. Encoded protein: CASSDDRAGYTF. This sequence joins TRBV11-1 and TRBJ1-2, with 7 bases aligning to TRBD1. V trimming: 5 bases; J trimming: 7 bases; junction bases outside the gene matches: 4. In germline, CDR1 is SGHAT, CDR2 FQDESV (reference sequence). The CDR3 is 12 residues long.